Below are 23 T cell receptor beta chains sequenced from a single sample in a study of cytomegalovirus exposure and HLA in healthy donors. PCR primers comprised 60 Vbeta and 13 Jbeta primers. The protocol was immunoSEQ multiplex PCR, while the TCRdb copy is restricted to in-frame clones and leaves out a portion. In the table there are 95,000 to 100,000 clones, under 80% of which are singletons. Specimen: PBMCs. The source of these receptors is a man in his forties or fifties in good health and CMV-seronegative.

The table lists this clone with a few counts. This chain uses TRBV28 with TRBJ2-5; 9 bases agree with TRBD1. Trimming cost V 3 bases and J 5 bases; bases outside gene matches: 7. Germline assignment: CDR1 MDHEN and CDR2 SYDVKM. The CDR3 length is 15 residues. CDR3 sequence reads: CASSLGQGGGETQYF. DNA for the CDR3: TGTGCCAGCAGTTTGGGACAGGGTGGGGGCGAGACCCAGTACTTC. The full variable domain, rest sourced from reference TRBV28 and TRBJ2-5, is DVKVTQSSRYLVKRTGEKVFLECVQDMDHENMFWYRQDPGLGLRLIYFSYDVKMKEKGDIPEGYSVSREKKERFSLILESASTNQTSMYLCASSLGQGGGETQYFGPGTRLLVL.

The gene calls are TRBV4-1 and TRBJ2-1, with D unresolved. CDR1 and CDR2 from the germline V gene are MGHRA and YSYEKL. The CDR3 is 12 residues long. With 6 bases removed from V and 9 bases from J, the gap between germline ends came to 12 bases. CDR3: CASRPLVGEQFF. In nucleotides, the CDR3 is TGCGCCAGCAGACCTCTAGTGGGTGAGCAGTTCTTC.

This chain joins TRBV5-1 and TRBJ2-7; 8 bases are a match to TRBD1. The V gene's germline CDR1 is SGHRS and CDR2 YFSETQ. The CDR3 is 15 amino acids. With 4 bases clipped from V and 6 bases from J, the junction kept 12 bases outside the gene matches. In nucleotides, the CDR3 is TGCGCCAGCAGCCCATGGACAGGGTCTAATGGCGAGCAGTACTTC. This gives the protein CASSPWTGSNGEQYF.

This chain connects TRBV11-2 to TRBJ1-1; D gene ambiguous. The V gene lost 5 bases and the J gene lost 1 base, with 8 bases spanning the gap. The CDR3 length is 13 residues. Germline lookup yields CDR1 SGHAT and CDR2 FQNNGV. As DNA, the CDR3 is TGTGCCAGCAGCCACTGGGCGAACACTGAAGCTTTCTTT. Its protein product is CASSHWANTEAFF.

The chain combines TRBV5-4 with TRBJ2-1; 9 bases are a match to TRBD2. Germline V gene data show CDR1 as SGHNT and CDR2 as YYREEE (reference sequence). V lost 2 bases, J lost 9 bases, and 9 bases stayed unmatched. This CDR3 comprises 15 residues. For the CDR3, the DNA is TGTGCCAGCAGCTTCTCCGCGGGAGGGCCTGTTGAGCAGTTCTTC. Amino acid sequence: CASSFSAGGPVEQFF.

The chain uses TRBV27 and TRBJ2-3, with D uncertain. Germline V CDR1 and CDR2: MNHEY, SMNVEV (reference sequence). V lost 5 bases, J lost 2 bases, and 17 bases lay in between. This CDR3 comprises 16 residues. The CDR3 DNA sequence: TGTGCCAGCAGTGATACCCGCGCGGTTTCCACAGATACGCAGTATTTT. It is translated as CASSDTRAVSTDTQYF.

The chain carries TRBV7-9 and TRBJ2-1; maybe TRBD1 (6 bases). V shed 10 bases and J shed 0 bases, with 16 bases lying between them. Germline CDR1 SEHNR, CDR2 FQNEAQ (reference sequence). The CDR3 runs to 15 residues. The CDR3 loop is CATQARGSSYNEQFF. DNA of the CDR3: TGTGCCACCCAGGCGAGGGGGAGCTCCTACAATGAGCAGTTCTTC. The entire variable domain, with the rest obtained from reference TRBV7-9 and TRBJ2-1, is as follows: DTGVSQNPRHKITKRGQNVTFRCDPISEHNRLYWYRQTLGQGPEFLTYFQNEAQLEKSRLLSDRFSAERPKGSFSTLEIQRTEQGDSAMYLCATQARGSSYNEQFFGPGTRLTVL.

V usage is TRBV7-2 and J usage is TRBJ2-2, with 13 bases matching TRBD2. This CDR3 has 19 amino acids. CDR1 and CDR2 (germline): SGHTA, FQGNSA. Trimming removed 5 bases from V and 6 bases from J; junction bases left unmatched: 15. The DNA for the CDR3 is TGTGCCAGCAGCAAACCGGGACTAGCGGGAACCCTTGTCCCCGGGGAGCTGTTTTTT. Translation gives CASSKPGLAGTLVPGELFF.

This clone showed up just a few times. This sequence joins TRBV29-1 and TRBJ2-7, with D possibly TRBD2 on 5 matching bases. The CDR3 has 14 residues. V was clipped by 6 bases and J by 2 bases, with 17 bases between them. Germline V gene sequence: CDR1 SQVTM, CDR2 ANQGSEA. The CDR3 DNA reads as TGCAGCGTACCCGGACGGGAACCCACCTACGAGCAGTACTTC. It is translated as CSVPGREPTYEQYF.

This chain links TRBV6-1 with TRBJ1-5, with TRBD1 identical over 7 bases. This CDR3 spans 13 amino acids. With 5 bases clipped from V and 7 bases from J, the junction kept 5 bases outside the gene matches. CDR1 is MNHNS, CDR2 SASEGT, per germline. The CDR3 DNA sequence: TGTGCCAGCAGTCAGGACAGGCGCCAGCCCCAGCATTTT. This sequence encodes CASSQDRRQPQHF.

The chain links TRBV13 to TRBJ2-1, with D possibly TRBD1 on 6 matching bases. CDR3 length equals 13 residues. In germline, CDR1 is PRHDT, CDR2 FYEKMQ (reference sequence). V was clipped by 4 bases and J by 4 bases, with 8 bases between them. Here the CDR3 reads CASSWDTYNEQFF. In nucleotides, the CDR3 is TGTGCCAGCAGCTGGGACACTTACAATGAGCAGTTCTTC.

The chain recombines TRBV5-1 with TRBJ2-2; D is possibly TRBD2 (5 bases). Germline lookup yields CDR1 SGHRS and CDR2 YFSETQ. The CDR3 sequence is 14 residues long. Trimming shortened V by 2 bases and J by 1 base, and 6 bases separated the two germline ends. The chain's CDR3 is CASSLRGNTGELFF. The CDR3 region has the DNA TGCGCCAGCAGCTTACGGGGGAACACCGGGGAGCTGTTTTTT. Based on the CDR3 plus reference TRBV5-1 and TRBJ2-2, the full variable domain is KAGVTQTPRYLIKTRGQQVTLSCSPISGHRSVSWYQQTPGQGLQFLFEYFSETQRNKGNFPGRFSGRQFSNSRSEMNVSTLELGDSALYLCASSLRGNTGELFFGEGSRLTVL.

About this clone itself: An end of the junction differs from the germline gene, which may be a read error. The rearrangement uses TRBV4-2 and TRBJ2-1, with a possible D match to TRBD2 (6 bases). Germline-derived CDR1 and CDR2 are LGHNA and YNFKEQ. The CDR3 is made up of 16 amino acids. The CDR3 bases are TGTGCCCGCAGCCAAGATACGGGGGAGTCCTACAATGAGCAGTTCTTC. The encoded protein is CARSQDTGESYNEQFF.

The J gene is TRBJ1-5, the V gene TRBV28, with 7 bases matching TRBD1. This CDR3 contains 17 residues. V trimming: 5 bases; J trimming: 3 bases; junction bases outside the gene matches: 13. The germline gives CDR1 MDHEN, CDR2 SYDVKM. The CDR3 spells CASSPLFPQGDNQPQHF. The CDR3 nucleotides read TGTGCCAGCAGTCCCCTTTTCCCCCAGGGGGACAATCAGCCCCAGCATTTT. The full variable domain, completed using reference TRBV28 and TRBJ1-5, is DVKVTQSSRYLVKRTGEKVFLECVQDMDHENMFWYRQDPGLGLRLIYFSYDVKMKEKGDIPEGYSVSREKKERFSLILESASTNQTSMYLCASSPLFPQGDNQPQHFGDGTRLSIL.

This chain uses TRBV7-9 with TRBJ2-3, with a possible D match to TRBD1 (6 bases). This CDR3 is 11 amino acids long. Deletions cut 5 bases from V and 6 bases from J, with 6 bases between. Germline CDR1 is SEHNR and CDR2 is FQNEAQ (reference sequence). This CDR3 is CASSTGDTQYF. The CDR3 nucleotides read TGTGCCAGCAGCACAGGGGATACGCAGTATTTT.

The chain links TRBV30 to TRBJ1-1; 7 nucleotides match TRBD1. Germline lookup yields CDR1 GTSNPN and CDR2 SVGIG (reference sequence). The CDR3 has 16 amino acids. V lost 3 bases, J lost 2 bases, and 12 bases stayed unmatched. The CDR3 protein is CAWSSGFGTDNTEAFF. CDR3 DNA sequence: TGTGCCTGGAGCTCAGGGTTTGGGACAGACAACACTGAAGCTTTCTTT.

This clone was picked up a small number of times. Other DNA sequences within the sample encode an identical CDR3. This chain uses TRBV11-3 with TRBJ2-1; 10 nucleotides align to TRBD1. The CDR3 covers 17 residues. V dropped 4 bases and J dropped 2; count of bases not matched to a gene: 8. In germline, CDR1 is SGHNT, CDR2 YENEEA. The CDR3 nucleotides read TGTGCCAGCAGCTCAGACCGCGGGACAGGGGCCTACAATGAGCAGTTCTTC. It codes for CASSSDRGTGAYNEQFF. Based on the CDR3 plus reference TRBV11-3 and TRBJ2-1, the full variable domain is EAGVVQSPRYKIIEKKQPVAFWCNPISGHNTLYWYLQNLGQGPELLIRYENEEAVDDSQLPKDRFSAERLKGVDSTLKIQPAELGDSAVYLCASSSDRGTGAYNEQFFGPGTRLTVL.

The chain carries TRBV27 and TRBJ2-5, with 9 bases identical to TRBD2. The J call is uncertain, as TRBJ2-7 better fits the DNA end. Germline CDR1 is MNHEY and CDR2 is SMNVEV (reference sequence). The CDR3 has 16 residues. The CDR3 is CASSFGSGSPSSEQYF. In DNA, the CDR3 is TGTGCCAGCAGTTTTGGTAGCGGGAGTCCTTCGAGCGAGCAGTACTTC.

This clone was detected only a few times. The CDR3 region has the DNA TGCGCCAGCAGCTGGGCGGGGACAGGGGGATACTACGAGCAGTACTTC. Translated: CASSWAGTGGYYEQYF. The J gene is TRBJ2-7, the V gene TRBV5-1; TRBD1 aligns across 11 bases. Germline V CDR1 and CDR2: SGHRS, YFSETQ. J gave up 3 bases and V 3 bases, and 8 bases lay outside the gene matches. This CDR3 is 16 amino acids long.

V and J are TRBV7-2 and TRBJ2-7; 10 nucleotides agree with TRBD2. Germline lookup yields CDR1 SGHTA and CDR2 FQGNSA. Unmatched junction bases numbered 10, after V lost 5 bases and J lost 3 bases. The CDR3 runs 16 residues. The chain's CDR3 is CASSRGLAGEIYEQYF. In nucleotides, the CDR3 is TGTGCCAGCAGCCGTGGTCTAGCGGGGGAGATCTACGAGCAGTACTTC. Based on the CDR3 plus reference TRBV7-2 and TRBJ2-7, the full variable domain is GAGVSQSPSNKVTEKGKDVELRCDPISGHTALYWYRQSLGQGLEFLIYFQGNSAPDKSGLPSDRFSAERTGGSVSTLTIQRTQQEDSAVYLCASSRGLAGEIYEQYFGPGTRLTVT.

V is TRBV9 and J is TRBJ1-6; D may be TRBD1 (6 bases). Germline V gene lookup returns CDR1 SGDLS and CDR2 YYNGEE. There are 14 residues in the CDR3. The V and J ends lost 3 bases and 7 bases respectively, with 11 bases between them. This CDR3 is CASSATGFNSPLHF. CDR3 nucleotide sequence: TGTGCCAGCAGCGCGACAGGTTTCAATTCACCCCTCCACTTT. Using reference TRBV9 and TRBJ1-6 for the parts outside the CDR3, the full variable domain is DSGVTQTPKHLITATGQRVTLRCSPRSGDLSVYWYQQSLDQGLQFLIQYYNGEERAKGNILERFSAQQFPDLHSELNLSSLELGDSALYFCASSATGFNSPLHFGNGTRLTVT.

This CDR3 is CARSRTGDYGYTF. The DNA of the CDR3 is TGTGCCAGAAGCCGAACAGGGGACTATGGCTACACCTTC. J is TRBJ1-2 and V is TRBV5-3; 7 bases agree with TRBD1. TRBV5-3 is placed among ORFs of uncertain function. The CDR3 has 13 residues. With 4 bases clipped from V and 3 bases from J, the junction kept 3 bases outside the gene matches.

The rearrangement links TRBV5-4 to TRBJ1-6; a weak D match, TRBD1 (5 bases). The CDR3 length is 14 residues. CDR1 is SGHNT, CDR2 YYREEE, per germline (reference sequence). Trimming pared 4 bases from V and 6 bases from J, leaving 11 bases between. The CDR3 is CASSPGGGNSPLHF. CDR3 bases: TGTGCCAGCAGCCCCGGGGGGGGTAATTCACCCCTCCACTTT. Full variable domain (remainder filled in from reference TRBV5-4 and TRBJ1-6): ETGVTQSPTHLIKTRGQQVTLRCSSQSGHNTVSWYQQALGQGPQFIFQYYREEENGRGNFPPRFSGLQFPNYSSELNVNALELDDSALYLCASSPGGGNSPLHFGNGTRLTVT.